This T cell receptor beta chain is from a study of blood T cells in healthy people across ages. This clonotype showed up many times. No antigen is known for it. Next came a second PCR, run for about 7 to 11 cycles, which used a sample-barcoded 5' primer along with a J-beta primer mix. Every single cDNA molecule received a tag from a template-switch adaptor with 12 random nucleotides. Via MiXCR, TCRdb re-called the 5' RACE reads, giving one row per CDR3 protein. The sample lists about 720,000 distinct CDR3 sequences, approximately 25% occurring once. General study findings and limits: Greater diversity and more naive CD4+ cells were seen in long-lived donors than in aged donors.

V lost 3 bases, J lost 2 bases, and 8 bases lay in between. The germline V gene encodes CDR1 SEHNR and CDR2 FQNEAQ (reference sequence). There are 13 residues in the CDR3. These same records also appear under a second study, on T cells of mothers and their children.

The rearrangement joins TRBV7-9 to TRBJ2-7; D call uncertain. This receptor was identified in a boy between 10 and 17 years old in good health. Sequencing used blood. This CDR3 reads CASSFDPPYEQYF. Here the CDR3 DNA reads TGTGCCAGCAGCTTCGACCCCCCCTACGAGCAGTACTTC.